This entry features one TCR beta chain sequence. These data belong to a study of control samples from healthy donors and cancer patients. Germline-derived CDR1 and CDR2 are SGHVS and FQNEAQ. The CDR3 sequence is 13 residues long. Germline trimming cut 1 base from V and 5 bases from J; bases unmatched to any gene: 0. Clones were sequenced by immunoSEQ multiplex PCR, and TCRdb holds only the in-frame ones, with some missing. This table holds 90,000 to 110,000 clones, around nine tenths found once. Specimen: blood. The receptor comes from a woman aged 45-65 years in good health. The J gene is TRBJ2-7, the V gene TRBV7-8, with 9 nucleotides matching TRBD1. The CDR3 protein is CASSLDRGHEQYV. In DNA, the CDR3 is TGTGCCAGCAGCTTAGACAGGGGGCACGAGCAGTACGTC.